The 10 T cell receptor beta chains presented below share a single source sample, sequenced in a study of T cell changes during pregnancy in multiple sclerosis. Data came from immunoSEQ multiplex PCR; TCRdb stores just in-frame clones and leaves some out. The repertoire has roughly 40,000 clones, about nine tenths of them found once; the top ten carry over 0.4%. The specimen comprised CD4+ T cells from peripheral blood mononuclear cells, sampled in the first trimester of pregnancy. The receptors derive from a female donor in good health, enrolled as a control in a pregnancy study.

CDR3 sequence: CASSLGSAGLAKNIQYF. Here the CDR3 DNA reads TGTGCCAGCAGCTTAGGATCGGCAGGACTAGCCAAAAACATTCAGTACTTC. The V and J genes are TRBV7-9 and TRBJ2-4; D perhaps matches TRBD2 (5 bases). CDR3 length: 17 amino acids. The ends were cut back, 1 base at V and 0 bases at J, with 13 bases in the middle. Germline loops: CDR1 SEHNR, CDR2 FQNEAQ (reference sequence). The complete variable domain, with remaining parts taken from reference TRBV7-9 and TRBJ2-4, reads DTGVSQNPRHKITKRGQNVTFRCDPISEHNRLYWYRQTLGQGPEFLTYFQNEAQLEKSRLLSDRFSAERPKGSFSTLEIQRTEQGDSAMYLCASSLGSAGLAKNIQYFGAGTRLSVL.

The V gene is TRBV7-3, the J gene TRBJ1-1; tentative D call: TRBD1 (5 bases). Germline assignment: CDR1 SGHTA and CDR2 FQGTGA. Trimming cost V 2 bases and J 2 bases, with 12 bases left between them. The CDR3 consists of 15 residues. Written as DNA, the CDR3 is TGTGCCAGCAGCTTAGGCTCGGGGACTAACACTGAAGCTTTCTTT. Its translation: CASSLGSGTNTEAFF.

The gene calls are TRBV5-1 and TRBJ2-1, with TRBD1 matching 8 bases. The CDR3 spans 15 residues. Germline values: CDR1 SGHRS, CDR2 YFSETQ. J gave up 7 bases and V 3 bases, and 9 bases lay outside the gene matches. CDR3 sequence reads: CASSSQGAYRNEQFF. The CDR3 nucleotides read TGCGCCAGCAGCTCGCAGGGGGCTTATCGGAATGAGCAGTTCTTC. Filled out from reference TRBV5-1 and TRBJ2-1, the complete variable domain reads KAGVTQTPRYLIKTRGQQVTLSCSPISGHRSVSWYQQTPGQGLQFLFEYFSETQRNKGNFPGRFSGRQFSNSRSEMNVSTLELGDSALYLCASSSQGAYRNEQFFGPGTRLTVL.

The chain combines TRBV18 with TRBJ1-4, with D maybe TRBD1 (6 bases). Germline V CDR1 and CDR2: KGHSH, LQKENI. CDR3 length: 16 residues. The ends were cut back, 5 bases at V and 7 bases at J, with 20 bases in the middle. This CDR3 reads CASSVNLQGSGEKLFF. The CDR3 DNA sequence: TGTGCCAGCTCAGTAAACCTTCAGGGGAGTGGTGAAAAACTGTTTTTT.

V is TRBV11-2 and J is TRBJ1-1; TRBD1 is a possible D gene (5 bases). CDR3 length equals 14 residues. Per the germline V gene, CDR1 is SGHAT and CDR2 is FQNNGV. Trimming shortened V by 1 base and J by 2 bases, and 8 bases separated the two germline ends. The CDR3 DNA is TGTGCCAGCAGCTTAGGCAGGGCCAACACTGAAGCTTTCTTT. Translated: CASSLGRANTEAFF.

This chain connects TRBV5-6 to TRBJ1-2; unclear D gene. The CDR3 sequence is 13 residues long. Trimming cost V 4 bases and J 4 bases, with 11 bases left between them. Germline CDR1 and CDR2: SGHDT and YYEEEE. The CDR3 region has the DNA TGTGCCAGCAGCCGTAGTAGTCTCTATGGCTACACCTTC. Residues: CASSRSSLYGYTF.

This clone was seen only once. V is TRBV7-2 and J is TRBJ1-5; a possible D gene is TRBD1 (6 bases). The CDR3 consists of 16 residues. The V and J ends lost 1 base and 1 base respectively, with 11 bases between them. Germline V gene lookup returns CDR1 SGHTA and CDR2 FQGNSA. DNA for the CDR3: TGTGCCAGCAGCTTAGAGGGGGGGAGGAGCAATCAGCCCCAGCATTTT. It encodes CASSLEGGRSNQPQHF. Complete variable domain (other parts from reference TRBV7-2 and TRBJ1-5): GAGVSQSPSNKVTEKGKDVELRCDPISGHTALYWYRQSLGQGLEFLIYFQGNSAPDKSGLPSDRFSAERTGGSVSTLTIQRTQQEDSAVYLCASSLEGGRSNQPQHFGDGTRLSIL.

V usage is TRBV18 and J usage is TRBJ1-1; D unclear. V shed 3 bases and J shed 7 bases, with 18 bases lying between them. Germline V gene lookup returns CDR1 KGHSH and CDR2 LQKENI. This CDR3 has 15 residues. The CDR3 reads CASSPDGIGLGEAFF. The CDR3 DNA reads TGTGCCAGCTCACCGGACGGGATTGGGTTGGGTGAAGCTTTCTTT. Full variable domain (outside the CDR3, taken from reference TRBV18 and TRBJ1-1): NAGVMQNPRHLVRRRGQEARLRCSPMKGHSHVYWYRQLPEEGLKFMVYLQKENIIDESGMPKERFSAEFPKEGPSILRIQQVVRGDSAAYFCASSPDGIGLGEAFFGQGTRLTVV.

This chain connects TRBV4-2 to TRBJ2-2; TRBD1 matches at 8 bases. Trimming took 2 bases from V and 0 from J; bases not matched to a gene: 2. This CDR3 comprises 16 residues. Germline CDR1 LGHNA, CDR2 YNFKEQ. The CDR3 loop is CASSQLQGANTGELFF. CDR3 sequence (DNA): TGTGCCAGCAGCCAACTACAGGGGGCGAACACCGGGGAGCTGTTTTTT.

This clone was counted between two and nine times. DNA for the CDR3: TGTGCCAGCAGCTTTTACCGGGGGGGGTACGAGCAGTACTTC. Translation: CASSFYRGGYEQYF. The chain couples TRBV7-2 to TRBJ2-7; TRBD2 matches at 8 bases. Looked up from germline, CDR1 is SGHTA and CDR2 is FQGNSA. V was pared by 3 bases and J by 4 bases, with 5 bases of the junction left unmatched. The CDR3 sequence is 14 residues long.